This TCR beta chain was identified in a study of T cell repertoires in cytomegalovirus infection. TCRdb fed the reads into MiXCR, producing one record per CDR3 protein. The table has a few hundred thousand distinct CDR3 sequences, around 35% seen once; the top ten hold roughly a sixth. Details on this clonotype: No antigen is known for it.

Material: cultured PBMCs, obtained from culture after CMV antigen stimulation. This receptor was taken from a human donor in good health (CMV status not recorded). Some clones in this sample may be carry-over from other donors' samples.

CDR3 in DNA: TGCAGTGCTAGAGGGACAGGCCATAGCAATCAGCCCCAGCATTTT. Its protein product is CSARGTGHSNQPQHF. The chain combines TRBV20-1 with TRBJ1-5; 7 bases align to TRBD1. The germline gives CDR1 DFQATT, CDR2 SNEGSKA (reference sequence). The CDR3 totals 15 residues. After removal of 1 base from V and 0 bases from J, the junction contained 3 bases not matched to a gene.